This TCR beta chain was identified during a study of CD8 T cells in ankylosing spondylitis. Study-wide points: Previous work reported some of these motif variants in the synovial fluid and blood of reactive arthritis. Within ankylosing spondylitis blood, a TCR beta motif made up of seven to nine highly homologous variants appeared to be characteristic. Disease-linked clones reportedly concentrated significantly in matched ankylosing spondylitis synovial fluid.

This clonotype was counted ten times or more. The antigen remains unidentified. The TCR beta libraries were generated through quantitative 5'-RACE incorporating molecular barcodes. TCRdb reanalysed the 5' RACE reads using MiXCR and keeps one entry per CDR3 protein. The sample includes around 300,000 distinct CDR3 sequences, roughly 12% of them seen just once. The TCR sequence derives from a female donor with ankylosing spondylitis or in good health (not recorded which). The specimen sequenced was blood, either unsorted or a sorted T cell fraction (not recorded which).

The CDR3 protein is CATSRGEGSRTDTQYF. The CDR3, as DNA: TGTGCCACCAGCAGAGGGGAAGGCAGCCGCACAGATACGCAGTATTTT. This rearrangement joins TRBV15 to TRBJ2-3; D is undetermined. The CDR3 has 16 amino acids. CDR1 is LNHNV and CDR2 is YYDKDF in the germline V gene (reference sequence). V was clipped by 1 base and J by 1 base, with 12 bases between them.